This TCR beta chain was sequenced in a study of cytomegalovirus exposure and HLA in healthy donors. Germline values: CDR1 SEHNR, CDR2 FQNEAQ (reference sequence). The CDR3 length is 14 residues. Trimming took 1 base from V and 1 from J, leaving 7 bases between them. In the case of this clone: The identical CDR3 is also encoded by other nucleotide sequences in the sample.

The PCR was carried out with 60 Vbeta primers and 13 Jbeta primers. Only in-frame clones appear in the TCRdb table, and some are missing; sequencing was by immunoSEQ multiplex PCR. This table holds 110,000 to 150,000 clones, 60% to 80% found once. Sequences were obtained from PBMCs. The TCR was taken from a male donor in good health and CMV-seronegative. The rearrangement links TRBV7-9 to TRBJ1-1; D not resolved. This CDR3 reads CASSLGSGNTEAFF. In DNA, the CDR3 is TGTGCCAGCAGCTTAGGTTCCGGGAACACTGAAGCTTTCTTT. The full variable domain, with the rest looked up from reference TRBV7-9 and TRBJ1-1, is DTGVSQNPRHKITKRGQNVTFRCDPISEHNRLYWYRQTLGQGPEFLTYFQNEAQLEKSRLLSDRFSAERPKGSFSTLEIQRTEQGDSAMYLCASSLGSGNTEAFFGQGTRLTVV.